This is a list of T cell receptor beta chains from one sample in a study of blood T cell repertoires in COVID-19. TCRdb keeps only in-frame clones here, not all; method: immunoSEQ multiplex PCR. The sample carries hundreds of thousands of clones, 70% to 85% recorded once. The material sequenced was peripheral blood. These receptor sequences come from a woman of 80 years or more with acute or convalescent COVID-19. Each CDR3 is given with its conserved first and last residue. D genes are given only for firm matches. The listing skips clone size in some rows; elsewhere it reads once, few, many or a size class.

clone_size | j_call | d_call | v_call | cdr3_nt | cdr3_aa
NA | TRBJ1-2 | NA | TRBV2 | TGTGCCAGCAGTGAAACAGGGAGTGGCTACACCTTC | CASSETGSGYTF
NA | TRBJ2-7 | TRBD2 | TRBV19 | TGTGCCAGTAGCATACTAGCGGGAGTCAAGGGGGAGCAGTACTTC | CASSILAGVKGEQYF
NA | TRBJ2-5 | TRBD1 | TRBV7-2 | TGTGCCAGCAGCTTACAAGTGACAGGGGGGGAGACCCAGTACTTC | CASSLQVTGGETQYF
NA | TRBJ2-1 | TRBD1 | TRBV7-6 | TGTGCCAGCAGCTTAGCGCTGATTACAGGGGTTCGCAATGAGCAGTTCTTC | CASSLALITGVRNEQFF
NA | TRBJ1-1 | NA | TRBV2 | TGTGCCAGCAGCGCGGAGGAGAACACTGAAGCTTTCTTT | CASSAEENTEAFF
NA | TRBJ2-1 | NA | TRBV9 | TGTGCCAGCAGCCAAAGAGGAGGGGAGTTGGTCCACAATGAGCAGTTCTTC | CASSQRGGELVHNEQFF
NA | TRBJ2-7 | TRBD1 | TRBV7-9 | TGTGCCAGCGCAAAAGGGACAGTATCCTACGAGCAGTACTTC | CASAKGTVSYEQYF
few | TRBJ2-5 | NA | TRBV9 | TGTGCCAGCAGCCCACAGGTCACCCAAGAGACCCAGTACTTC | CASSPQVTQETQYF
NA | TRBJ2-5 | TRBD2 | TRBV4-2 | TGTGCCAGCAGCCGGGAGGGAGCGACAAAGGGAGAGACCCAGTACTTC | CASSREGATKGETQYF
NA | TRBJ2-7 | TRBD1 | TRBV2 | TGTGCCAGCAGTGAGGACAGGGGGCGGAACGAGCAGTACTTC | CASSEDRGRNEQYF
NA | TRBJ2-2 | TRBD1 | TRBV9 | TGTGCCAGCAGCCTACGGACAGGGGTAGGCGGGGAGCTGTTTTTT | CASSLRTGVGGELFF
NA | TRBJ2-6 | NA | TRBV19 | TGTGCCAGTAGTATCGAGCAGGCAGGGGCCAACGTCCTGACTTTC | CASSIEQAGANVLTF
NA | TRBJ2-1 | NA | TRBV6-5 | TGTGCCAGCAGTTACTCGAGTATTGACTACAATGAGCAGTTCTTC | CASSYSSIDYNEQFF
NA | TRBJ2-6 | NA | TRBV6-1 | TGTGCCAGCAGTGAAGCTCAGAGGATTCCTGGGGCCAACGTCCTGACTTTC | CASSEAQRIPGANVLTF
NA | TRBJ1-6 | NA | TRBV6-1 | TGTGCCAGCAGTGTAGGGGCCCATAATTCACCCCTCCACTTT | CASSVGAHNSPLHF
NA | TRBJ1-2 | NA | TRBV6-5 | TGTGCCAGCAGTACGGGGGACCGCTATGGCTACACCTTC | CASSTGDRYGYTF
NA | TRBJ2-7 | NA | TRBV5-1 | TGCGCCAGCAGCCTTCAGGGGGGCAGGGGCTCCTACGAGCAGTACTTC | CASSLQGGRGSYEQYF
NA | TRBJ1-2 | TRBD1 | TRBV27 | TGTGCCAGCAGACTAACCGGGACAGGTTCCCAATACGGCTACACCTTC | CASRLTGTGSQYGYTF
NA | TRBJ2-6 | NA | TRBV7-3 | TGTGCCAGCAGCTTACAGGGCGGTGGGGCCAACGTCCTGACTTTC | CASSLQGGGANVLTF
NA | TRBJ1-2 | NA | TRBV9 | TGTGCCAGCAGCGCAGGGACATCCTGGGGCTACACCTTC | CASSAGTSWGYTF
once | TRBJ1-4 | TRBD1 | TRBV28 | TGTGCCAGCAGTGAACCGACAGGGGCAACTAATGAAAAACTGTTTTTT | CASSEPTGATNEKLFF
NA | TRBJ1-2 | TRBD1 | TRBV7-2 | TGTGCCAGCAGTCCGGGACAGGGCTATGGCTACACCTTC | CASSPGQGYGYTF
NA | TRBJ1-5 | TRBD1 | TRBV6-5 | TGTGCCAGCAGTTACTCGAACAGGGGAGGCCAGCCCCAGCATTTT | CASSYSNRGGQPQHF
NA | TRBJ1-2 | TRBD1 | TRBV29-1 | TGCAGCGGGGGGACAGGCTACTATGGCTACACCTTC | CSGGTGYYGYTF
NA | TRBJ2-7 | TRBD1 | TRBV7-9 | TGTGCCAGCAGCCCAGGGGACAGGGACGAGCAGTACTTC | CASSPGDRDEQYF
NA | TRBJ2-7 | NA | TRBV15 | TGTGCCACCAGCAGAGACCCAAGGGGCCGGAGCTCCTACGAGCAGTACTTC | CATSRDPRGRSSYEQYF
NA | TRBJ2-4 | TRBD2 | TRBV19 | TGTGCCAGTAGTATTCAGTTAGGGAGGGAGAACATTCAGTACTTC | CASSIQLGRENIQYF
few | TRBJ1-5 | NA | TRBV7-2 | TGTGCCAGCAGCTGGGGACAAAACAATCAGCCCCAGCATTTT | CASSWGQNNQPQHF
NA | TRBJ1-1 | NA | TRBV18 | TGTGCCAGCTCACCCGGGACAGAAGCTTTCTTT | CASSPGTEAFF